The next 4 T cell receptor beta chains were all read from a single sample in a study of cytomegalovirus exposure and HLA in healthy donors. Primers: 60 Vbeta forward and 13 Jbeta reverse. Using immunoSEQ multiplex PCR, the repertoire was profiled, and TCRdb retains in-frame clones only, with some absent. Among some 120,000 clones, 75% to 90% were seen once, and the ten largest hold over 0.2%. Sequencing input: PBMCs. The receptors were gathered from a man over 45 in good health and CMV-seronegative.

CDR3 in DNA: TGTGCCAGCAGTCCCCATACTAGCGGAGGCACAGATACGCAGTATTTT. Translation: CASSPHTSGGTDTQYF. The genes are TRBV28 and TRBJ2-3; 8 bases match TRBD2. In germline, CDR1 is MDHEN, CDR2 SYDVKM. The CDR3 consists of 16 residues. Trimming cost V 5 bases and J 1 base; bases outside gene matches: 8.

This clone was detected a few times. V usage is TRBV6-5 and J usage is TRBJ1-4, with D uncertain. Trimming pared 6 bases from V and 0 bases from J, leaving 11 bases between. The CDR3 runs to 15 residues. Germline V gene data show CDR1 as MNHEY and CDR2 as SVGAGI. The CDR3 is CASRHSPATNEKLFF. The CDR3 DNA reads as TGTGCCAGCAGACACAGCCCTGCAACTAATGAAAAACTGTTTTTT.

The CDR3 protein is CASSLLGPSYEQYF. The CDR3, as DNA: TGTGCCAGCAGCTTACTTGGGCCCTCCTACGAGCAGTACTTC. This sequence joins TRBV5-5 and TRBJ2-7; unclear D gene. V lost 2 bases and J lost 0, with 9 bases in between. Germline V gene lookup returns CDR1 SGHKS and CDR2 YYEKEE (reference sequence). The CDR3 runs to 14 residues.

The rearrangement uses TRBV19 and TRBJ2-7, with 8 bases identical to TRBD2. Trimming took 5 bases from V and 9 from J; bases not matched to a gene: 9. CDR3 size: 13 residues. Per germline, CDR1 LNHDA and CDR2 SQIVND (reference sequence). Written as DNA, the CDR3 is TGTGCCAGTAGTCCACATTCCGGGACTAGGCAGTACTTC. It encodes CASSPHSGTRQYF.